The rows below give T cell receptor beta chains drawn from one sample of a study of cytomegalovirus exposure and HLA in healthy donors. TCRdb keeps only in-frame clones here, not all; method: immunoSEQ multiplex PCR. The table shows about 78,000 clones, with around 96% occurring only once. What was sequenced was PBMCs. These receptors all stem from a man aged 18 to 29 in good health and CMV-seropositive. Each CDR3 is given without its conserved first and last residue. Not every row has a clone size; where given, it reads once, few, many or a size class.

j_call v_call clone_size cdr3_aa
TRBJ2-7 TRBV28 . ASRASASYEQY
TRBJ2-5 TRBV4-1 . ASSQDWAGTQETQY
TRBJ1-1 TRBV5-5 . ASSLGDRMNTEAF
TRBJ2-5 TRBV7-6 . ASSLARSGQEQTQY
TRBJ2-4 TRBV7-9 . ASSSGQGALAKNIQY
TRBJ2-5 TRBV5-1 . ASSLGGTRSERETQY
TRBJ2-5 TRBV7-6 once ASSSGTVQETQY
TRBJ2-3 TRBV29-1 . SVDGTSGSPTDTQY
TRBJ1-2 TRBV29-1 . SVDRTGLYGYT
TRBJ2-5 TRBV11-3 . ASSLGLAGEETQY
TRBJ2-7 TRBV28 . ASSSSYEQY
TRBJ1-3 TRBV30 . AWRWDSNSGNTIY
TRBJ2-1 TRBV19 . ASSILQREINEQF
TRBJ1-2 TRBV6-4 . ASSDTGGRGYT
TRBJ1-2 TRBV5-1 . ASSLATNYGYT
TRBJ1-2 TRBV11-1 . ASSRDRDGLYGYT
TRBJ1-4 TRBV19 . ASSIQTTNEKLF
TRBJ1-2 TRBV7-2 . ASSGGTGRIYGYT
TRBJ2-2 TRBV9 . ASSVTRGPGELF
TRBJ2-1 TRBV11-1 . ASNPKGRYNEQF
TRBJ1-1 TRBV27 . ASSSPTGWNTEAF
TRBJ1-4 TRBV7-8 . ASSPRATGGEKLF
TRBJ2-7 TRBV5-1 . ASSAASVYEQY
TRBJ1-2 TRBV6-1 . ASSEGGFNYGYT
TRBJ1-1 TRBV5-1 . ASSLPVGGTNTEAF